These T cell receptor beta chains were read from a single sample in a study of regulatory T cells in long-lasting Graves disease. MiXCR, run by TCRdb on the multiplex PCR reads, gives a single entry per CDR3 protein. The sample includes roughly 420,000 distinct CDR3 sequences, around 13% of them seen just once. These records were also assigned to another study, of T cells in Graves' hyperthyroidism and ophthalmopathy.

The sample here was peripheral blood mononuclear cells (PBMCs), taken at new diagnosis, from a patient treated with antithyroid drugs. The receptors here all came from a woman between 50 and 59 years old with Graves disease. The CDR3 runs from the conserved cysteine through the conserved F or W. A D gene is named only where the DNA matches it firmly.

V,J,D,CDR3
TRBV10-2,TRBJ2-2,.,CASIATVTTNTGELFF
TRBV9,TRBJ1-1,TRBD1,CASSASVGQVNTEAFF
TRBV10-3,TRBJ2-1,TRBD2,CAIWGGRADEQFF
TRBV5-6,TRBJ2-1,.,CASSLNIGLTGEQFF
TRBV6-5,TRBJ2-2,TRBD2,CASSSQSGTSGITGELFF
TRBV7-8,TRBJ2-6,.,CASSLMVAPIRSGANVLTF
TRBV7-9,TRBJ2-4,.,CASSRKPRHPERNIQYF
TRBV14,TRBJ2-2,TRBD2,CASRPSGSAGELFF
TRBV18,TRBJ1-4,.,CASSPTDGEKLFF
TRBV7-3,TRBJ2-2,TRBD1,CASSQIQGPTGELFF
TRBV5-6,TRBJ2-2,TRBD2,CASSLVAGGTGELFF
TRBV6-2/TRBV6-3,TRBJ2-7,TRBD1,CASSYGTGEKGQYF
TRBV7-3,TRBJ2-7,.,CASSLGEGGIYEQYF
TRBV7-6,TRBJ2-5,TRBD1,CASSRRTGIETQYF
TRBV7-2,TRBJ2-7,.,CASSSASGYEQYF
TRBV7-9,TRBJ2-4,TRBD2,CASSFGPSGKNIQYF
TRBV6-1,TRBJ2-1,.,CASSKVANNEQFF
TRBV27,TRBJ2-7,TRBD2,CASRRTSAYEQYF